Listed below are T cell receptor beta chains from one sample, sequenced in a study of human T cells and chemical hapten exposure. In TCRdb, the RACE reads were re-called with MiXCR into one record per CDR3 protein. The sample has some 77,000 distinct CDR3 sequences; about 9.2% are singletons. The sequenced sample consisted of whole blood. The receptors were sampled from a female donor in good health. Some clones in this sample may be carry-over from other donors' samples. CDR3s include the opening cysteine and the closing phenylalanine or tryptophan. Each record gives: V gene, D gene, J gene, clone size, CDR3 DNA, CDR3 protein. A D gene is named only where the DNA matches it firmly. Not every row has a clone size; where given, it reads once, few, many or a size class.

v_gene: TRBV20-1
d_gene: NA
j_gene: TRBJ1-1
abundance: NA
CDR3nt: TGCAGTGCTAGAAGAAACTGGGACACTGAAGCTTTCTTT
CDR3aa: CSARRNWDTEAFF

v_gene: TRBV20-1
d_gene: NA
j_gene: TRBJ2-5
abundance: NA
CDR3nt: TGCAGTGCTTACCACCAGGAGACCCAGTACTTC
CDR3aa: CSAYHQETQYF

v_gene: TRBV14
d_gene: NA
j_gene: TRBJ2-7
abundance: many
CDR3nt: TGTGCCAGCAGCCAGGAGTTCGGGGCGTACGAGCAGTACTTC
CDR3aa: CASSQEFGAYEQYF

v_gene: TRBV6-5
d_gene: NA
j_gene: TRBJ2-5
abundance: many
CDR3nt: TGTGCCAGCAGAACCTCGACCGCTAAGCAAGAGACCCAGTACTTC
CDR3aa: CASRTSTAKQETQYF

v_gene: TRBV5-6
d_gene: TRBD1
j_gene: TRBJ1-5
abundance: few
CDR3nt: TGTGCCAGCAGCTTGGCGGGGCCGGGACAGGGGTATTGGAATCAGCCCCAGCATTTT
CDR3aa: CASSLAGPGQGYWNQPQHF

v_gene: TRBV20-1
d_gene: NA
j_gene: TRBJ2-7
abundance: few
CDR3nt: TGCAGTGCTAGTCAGGGATCACACGAGCAGTACTTC
CDR3aa: CSASQGSHEQYF

v_gene: TRBV10-3
d_gene: NA
j_gene: TRBJ1-3
abundance: NA
CDR3nt: TGTGCCATCAGTGTGTACAGGGACAACACCATATATTTT
CDR3aa: CAISVYRDNTIYF

v_gene: TRBV30
d_gene: TRBD1
j_gene: TRBJ1-1
abundance: NA
CDR3nt: TGTGCCTGGAATCTGGCGACAGGGGGCCGGGCTTTCTTT
CDR3aa: CAWNLATGGRAFF

v_gene: TRBV5-1
d_gene: NA
j_gene: TRBJ2-1
abundance: NA
CDR3nt: TGCGCCAGCAGATTGGGGGCCGAGTATGAGCAGTTCTTC
CDR3aa: CASRLGAEYEQFF

v_gene: TRBV2
d_gene: NA
j_gene: TRBJ1-6
abundance: NA
CDR3nt: TGTGCCAGCGGGAGACAGGCCGGTTCCATCAATTCACCCCTCCACTTT
CDR3aa: CASGRQAGSINSPLHF

v_gene: TRBV13
d_gene: TRBD2
j_gene: TRBJ2-3
abundance: NA
CDR3nt: TGTGCCAGCAGCTTGGGACTAGGTCCAGATACGCAGTATTTT
CDR3aa: CASSLGLGPDTQYF

v_gene: TRBV7-9
d_gene: NA
j_gene: TRBJ1-5
abundance: many
CDR3nt: TGTGCCAGCAGCTTAGCGGGTCACAGCTATCAGCCCCAGCATTTT
CDR3aa: CASSLAGHSYQPQHF